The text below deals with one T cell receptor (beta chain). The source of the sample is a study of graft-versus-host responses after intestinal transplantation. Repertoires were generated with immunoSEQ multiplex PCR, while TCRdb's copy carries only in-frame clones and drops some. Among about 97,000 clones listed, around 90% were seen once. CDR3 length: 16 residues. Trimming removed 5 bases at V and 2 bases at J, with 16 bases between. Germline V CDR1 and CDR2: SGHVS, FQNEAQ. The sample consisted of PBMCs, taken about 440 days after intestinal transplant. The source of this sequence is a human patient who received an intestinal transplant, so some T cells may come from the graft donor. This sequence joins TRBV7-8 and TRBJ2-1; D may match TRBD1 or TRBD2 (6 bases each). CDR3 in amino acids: CASSLGWGATYNEQFF. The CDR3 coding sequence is TGTGCCAGCAGCCTGGGTTGGGGGGCCACCTACAATGAGCAGTTCTTC. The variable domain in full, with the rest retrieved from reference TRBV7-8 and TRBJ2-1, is GAGVSQSPRYKVAKRGQDVALRCDPISGHVSLFWYQQALGQGPEFLTYFQNEAQLDKSGLPSDRFFAERPEGSVSTLKIQRTQQEDSAVYLCASSLGWGATYNEQFFGPGTRLTVL.